These T cell receptor beta chains were read from a single sample in a study of CD8+ T cells in alopecia areata. Using immunoSEQ multiplex PCR, the repertoire was profiled, and TCRdb retains in-frame clones only, with some absent. The table has almost 250,000 clones, 65% to 70% seen once. Sequencing was performed on CD4+ T cells sorted from blood, taken at week 0. Receptors were obtained from a human donor with alopecia areata. Each CDR3 is given with its conserved first and last residue. A D gene is named only where the DNA matches it firmly. Part of the rows lack a size; the others show once, few, many or a class for expanded clones.

j_gene | v_gene | d_gene | abundance | CDR3aa | CDR3nt
TRBJ1-2 | TRBV30 | NA | NA | CAWSVLRAANGYTF | TGTGCCTGGAGTGTCTTGCGGGCAGCAAATGGCTACACCTTC
TRBJ2-5 | TRBV29-1 | NA | few | CSVGRNNLQETQYF | TGCAGCGTTGGGAGGAACAATTTACAAGAGACCCAGTACTTC
TRBJ2-7 | TRBV5-4 | NA | NA | CASSLEAGLGEQYF | TGTGCCAGCAGCTTGGAGGCGGGGCTCGGCGAGCAGTACTTC
TRBJ2-5 | TRBV29-1 | TRBD1 | few | CSVATGVETQYF | TGCAGCGTTGCGACAGGGGTCGAGACCCAGTACTTC
TRBJ2-5 | TRBV11-2 | TRBD2 | NA | CASSLAGGQETQYF | TGTGCCAGCAGCTTGGCGGGGGGTCAAGAGACCCAGTACTTC
TRBJ1-1 | TRBV7-2 | NA | few | CASSLKANTEAFF | TGTGCCAGCAGCTTGAAGGCGAACACTGAAGCTTTCTTT
TRBJ2-7 | TRBV30 | NA | NA | CAWNPGPQGYEQYF | TGTGCCTGGAACCCGGGTCCCCAAGGCTACGAGCAGTACTTC
TRBJ1-5 | TRBV30 | NA | few | CAWSLSGYRNQPQHF | TGTGCCTGGAGTCTTTCGGGGTACCGCAATCAGCCCCAGCATTTT
TRBJ1-6 | TRBV5-1 | NA | NA | CASSFGSPNNSPLHF | TGCGCCAGCAGCTTTGGATCTCCTAATAATTCACCCCTCCACTTT
TRBJ2-7 | TRBV27 | NA | few | CASSFSLKFSSYEQYF | TGTGCCAGCAGTTTCTCCCTAAAGTTTAGCTCCTACGAGCAGTACTTC
TRBJ2-1 | TRBV9 | NA | NA | CASSVGMVNEQFF | TGTGCCAGCAGCGTAGGGATGGTCAATGAGCAGTTCTTC
TRBJ2-6 | TRBV29-1 | NA | NA | CSVTVGANVLTF | TGCAGCGTAACTGTTGGGGCCAACGTCCTGACTTTC
TRBJ1-1 | TRBV4-3 | NA | NA | CASSQDRNTEAFF | TGCGCCAGCAGCCAAGATCGTAACACTGAAGCTTTCTTT
TRBJ2-6 | TRBV25-1 | NA | NA | CASSEKGPPGSGANVLTF | TGTGCCAGCAGTGAGAAGGGTCCTCCGGGCTCTGGGGCCAACGTCCTGACTTTC
TRBJ2-3 | TRBV29-1 | TRBD2 | few | CSVEGASGARGGDTQYF | TGCAGCGTTGAAGGGGCTAGCGGGGCCCGCGGCGGGGATACGCAGTATTTT
TRBJ1-4 | TRBV6-5 | NA | few | CASSPGRRSEKLFF | TGTGCCAGCAGTCCGGGGAGGCGAAGTGAAAAACTGTTTTTT
TRBJ2-7 | TRBV25-1 | TRBD1 | NA | CASSSGTGGSYEQYF | TGTGCCAGCAGCTCCGGGACAGGGGGTTCCTACGAGCAGTACTTC
TRBJ2-1 | TRBV7-2 | TRBD2 | few | CASSLLAGYNEQFF | TGTGCCAGCAGCTTACTAGCGGGGTACAATGAGCAGTTCTTC
TRBJ2-3 | TRBV11-2 | NA | NA | CASSLRTPADTQYF | TGTGCCAGCAGCTTACGGACACCAGCAGATACGCAGTATTTT
TRBJ1-6 | TRBV30 | TRBD1 | NA | CASGTAPPLHF | TGTGCTTCCGGGACAGCTCCACCCCTCCACTTT
TRBJ2-5 | TRBV29-1 | TRBD1 | NA | CSVDAGTGDQETQYF | TGCAGCGTTGATGCCGGGACAGGGGATCAAGAGACCCAGTACTTC
TRBJ2-1 | TRBV29-1 | TRBD1 | NA | CSGSGQGHEQFF | TGCAGCGGCTCGGGACAGGGACATGAGCAGTTCTTC
TRBJ1-6 | TRBV2 | NA | NA | CASSGLLGQSSYNSPLHF | TGTGCCAGCAGTGGACTCCTAGGACAGTCCTCCTATAATTCACCCCTCCACTTT
TRBJ2-5 | TRBV11-2 | NA | NA | CASSLQGGWSGETQYF | TGTGCCAGCAGCTTGCAGGGTGGATGGAGCGGAGAGACCCAGTACTTC
TRBJ2-5 | TRBV6-6 | NA | NA | CASIIGGSSGTQYF | TGTGCCAGCATTATCGGGGGCTCTTCCGGGACCCAGTACTTC
TRBJ2-7 | TRBV18 | TRBD2 | few | CASSPAGGEQYF | TGTGCCAGCTCACCAGCGGGGGGCGAGCAGTACTTC
TRBJ1-5 | TRBV7-2 | NA | NA | CASSLVGDSNQPQHF | TGTGCCAGCAGCTTAGTTGGAGATAGCAATCAGCCCCAGCATTTT
TRBJ2-5 | TRBV29-1 | TRBD2 | NA | CSVEVPGGTRETQYF | TGCAGCGTTGAAGTTCCGGGGGGGACGAGAGAGACCCAGTACTTC
TRBJ2-3 | TRBV2 | TRBD2 | NA | CASLERGDLNTQYF | TGTGCCAGCCTTGAGCGGGGGGATTTGAATACGCAGTATTTT
TRBJ2-5 | TRBV29-1 | NA | NA | CSVEIQAETQYF | TGCAGCGTAGAGATACAGGCGGAGACCCAGTACTTC
TRBJ2-3 | TRBV29-1 | NA | NA | CSALGGGRADTQYF | TGCAGCGCCCTTGGCGGGGGCCGCGCAGATACGCAGTATTTT
TRBJ2-7 | TRBV5-1 | NA | NA | CASSPPTGLSYEQYF | TGCGCCAGCAGCCCACCGACAGGCCTCTCCTACGAGCAGTACTTC
TRBJ2-3 | TRBV29-1 | NA | NA | CRAGTDTQYF | TGCAGGGCGGGAACAGATACGCAGTATTTT